Shown below are 15 T cell receptor beta chains from a single sample sequenced in a study of blood T cell repertoires in COVID-19. Assay used: immunoSEQ multiplex PCR; TCRdb lists only in-frame clones, some missing. This repertoire shows tens of thousands of clones, more than 75% found once; its top ten account for approximately 0.93%. Specimen: peripheral blood. These receptors were collected from a man in his 70s with acute or convalescent COVID-19.

This chain uses TRBV5-1 with TRBJ2-3; no firm D call. The CDR3 loop spans 15 amino acids. Between the trimmed V and J ends, which lost 0 bases and 0 bases, there was a span of 8 bases. CDR1 and CDR2 (germline): SGHRS, YFSETQ. This chain's CDR3 is CASSLAAYSTDTQYF. CDR3 in DNA: TGCGCCAGCAGCTTGGCAGCGTATAGCACAGATACGCAGTATTTT.

The rearrangement joins TRBV10-3 to TRBJ2-3; weak D call: TRBD2 (5 bases). V lost 4 bases to trimming and J lost 3 bases, with 5 bases between them. The CDR3 has 12 amino acids. CDR1 is ENHRY and CDR2 is SYGVKD in the germline V gene. The CDR3: CAISGTTDTQYF. In DNA, the CDR3 is TGTGCCATCAGTGGGACTACAGATACGCAGTATTTT.

This clone has a single count. The V gene is TRBV28, the J gene TRBJ2-1; 12 nucleotides agree with TRBD2. Trimming took 6 bases from V and 2 from J; bases not matched to a gene: 8. Germline loops: CDR1 MDHEN, CDR2 SYDVKM. This CDR3 comprises 17 residues. DNA for the CDR3: TGTGCCAGCAGCTCCCTCCCTAGCGGGAGGGCCTACAATGAGCAGTTCTTC. This encodes CASSSLPSGRAYNEQFF.

This clone was observed once. This rearrangement joins TRBV5-1 to TRBJ2-1, with TRBD2 matching over 11 bases. From germline, CDR1 is SGHRS and CDR2 YFSETQ. With 5 bases clipped from V and 0 bases from J, the junction kept 7 bases outside the gene matches. The CDR3 totals 17 residues. Here the CDR3 reads CASRRLAGGVSYNEQFF. The CDR3 DNA reads as TGCGCCAGCAGGAGGCTAGCGGGGGGAGTCTCCTACAATGAGCAGTTCTTC.

This chain links TRBV7-9 with TRBJ2-7, with 7 bases fitting TRBD2. Germline CDR1 is SEHNR and CDR2 is FQNEAQ (reference sequence). V trimming: 6 bases; J trimming: 4 bases; junction bases outside the gene matches: 12. This CDR3 is built from 15 residues. The CDR3 bases are TGTGCCAGCAGGCCCCAATTCGGCGGGGGTTACGAGCAGTACTTC. It yields the protein CASRPQFGGGYEQYF.

This chain connects TRBV13 to TRBJ1-1, with 7 nucleotides matching TRBD1. J gave up 2 bases and V 5 bases, and 5 bases lay outside the gene matches. Per germline, CDR1 PRHDT and CDR2 FYEKMQ (reference sequence). The CDR3 loop spans 14 amino acids. The DNA for the CDR3 is TGTGCCAGCAGCCGAAGACAGGGAAACACTGAAGCTTTCTTT. Its protein is CASSRRQGNTEAFF.

Comment on this clone: This CDR3 is also generated by other DNA sequences in the sample. This chain connects TRBV3-1 (or the pseudogene TRBV3-2) to TRBJ1-1; weak D call: TRBD1 (5 bases). The germline V gene encodes CDR1 LGHDT and CDR2 YNNKEL (reference sequence). The CDR3 is 14 residues long. V lost 3 bases to trimming and J lost 1 base, with 9 bases between them. The CDR3 region has the DNA TGTGCCAGCAGCCACCCTCAGGGGAACACTGAAGCTTTCTTT. Translated, it gives CASSHPQGNTEAFF.

This chain links TRBV9 with TRBJ1-1; D remains ambiguous. V lost 0 bases, J lost 3 bases, and 12 bases lay in between. In germline, CDR1 is SGDLS, CDR2 YYNGEE. This CDR3 has 15 amino acids. Written as DNA, the CDR3 is TGTGCCAGCAGCGTAGGCCTTCAGTATGACACTGAAGCTTTCTTT. Amino acid sequence: CASSVGLQYDTEAFF.

The chain combines TRBV7-3 with TRBJ2-1; the match to TRBD2 covers 15 bases. Trimming at V came to 8 bases and at J to 8 bases, leaving 7 bases not matched to a gene. This CDR3 has 15 residues. Germline CDR1 SGHTA, CDR2 FQGTGA. CDR3: CASFPWTSGRDEQFF. DNA of the CDR3: TGTGCCAGCTTTCCCTGGACTAGCGGGAGGGATGAGCAGTTCTTC.

This chain connects TRBV7-6 to TRBJ2-5; no firm D call. Trimming took 2 bases from V and 4 from J, leaving 14 bases between them. The CDR3 is 15 amino acids. Germline CDR1 and CDR2: SGHVS and FNYEAQ. In DNA form, the CDR3 reads TGTGCCAGCAGCTTATCCAGCCCCACGGGAGAGACCCAGTACTTC. Encoded protein: CASSLSSPTGETQYF.

V gene TRBV12-5 combines with J gene TRBJ2-5; a possible D gene is TRBD2 (6 bases). This CDR3 comprises 15 residues. Trimming stripped 4 bases from V and 4 bases from J, with 16 bases between. Germline V gene data show CDR1 as LGHNT and CDR2 as FRNRAP. The CDR3 sequence: CASGSSITSRETQYF. The CDR3, as DNA: TGTGCTAGTGGTTCCAGCATTACTAGCCGAGAGACCCAGTACTTC.

The chain links TRBV29-1 to TRBJ1-5; D unresolved. V was cut by 6 bases and J by 0 bases, with 12 bases left in between. The CDR3 has 14 amino acids. The germline V gene encodes CDR1 SQVTM and CDR2 ANQGSEA. The DNA for the CDR3 is TGCAGCGTACTCTCGGGTAATAGCAATCAGCCCCAGCATTTT. The encoded protein is CSVLSGNSNQPQHF. The whole variable domain, remainder taken from reference TRBV29-1 and TRBJ1-5, is SAVISQKPSRDICQRGTSLTIQCQVDSQVTMMFWYRQQPGQSLTLIATANQGSEATYESGFVIDKFPISRPNLTFSTLTVSNMSPEDSSIYLCSVLSGNSNQPQHFGDGTRLSIL.

V gene TRBV10-3 combines with J gene TRBJ1-6, with D perhaps matching TRBD1 (6 bases). Germline V gene data show CDR1 as ENHRY and CDR2 as SYGVKD. Trimming cost V 10 bases and J 11 bases, with 15 bases left between them. CDR3 length: 12 amino acids. CDR3 residues: CATKIGGAPLHF. The DNA for the CDR3 is TGTGCCACCAAAATAGGGGGTGCACCCCTCCACTTT.

The chain employs TRBV23-1 and TRBJ2-7; D may be TRBD2 (5 bases). TRBV23-1 is an ORF, and what it does is uncertain. CDR3 size: 13 residues. With 7 bases removed from V and 3 bases from J, the gap between germline ends came to 13 bases. The CDR3 nucleotides are TGCGCCAGCAACCTAAGACGGGGCTACGAGCAGTACTTC. Protein sequence: CASNLRRGYEQYF.

V gene TRBV9 combines with J gene TRBJ2-3; D remains ambiguous. There are 15 residues in the CDR3. Trimming shortened V by 4 bases and J by 2 bases, and 14 bases separated the two germline ends. Germline lookup yields CDR1 SGDLS and CDR2 YYNGEE. The CDR3 DNA reads TGTGCCAGCAGCCCCATGGGCAGTTACACAGATACGCAGTATTTT. Translated, it gives CASSPMGSYTDTQYF.